This T cell receptor (beta chain) was captured in a study of radiotherapy plus CTLA-4 blockade in lung cancer. The length of the CDR3 is 15 residues. Germline lookup yields CDR1 SGHKS and CDR2 YYEKEE (reference sequence). V lost 2 bases and J 5 bases, leaving 14 bases between the germline ends. Sequencing was performed with immunoSEQ multiplex PCR; in TCRdb, only in-frame clones are kept and a portion is missing. The profile covers tens of thousands of clones, with 55% to 75% appearing a single time and roughly 10% taken by the ten largest. The input for sequencing was peripheral blood, taken from a patient treated with radiotherapy plus ipilimumab. The sequence was obtained from a human donor with non-small cell lung cancer who had stable disease on radiotherapy plus ipilimumab. The V and J genes are TRBV5-5 and TRBJ1-5; the D gene is possibly TRBD1 (5 bases). The CDR3 spells CASSFGAIDYQPQHF. For the CDR3, the DNA is TGTGCCAGCAGCTTTGGGGCCATAGATTATCAGCCCCAGCATTTT.